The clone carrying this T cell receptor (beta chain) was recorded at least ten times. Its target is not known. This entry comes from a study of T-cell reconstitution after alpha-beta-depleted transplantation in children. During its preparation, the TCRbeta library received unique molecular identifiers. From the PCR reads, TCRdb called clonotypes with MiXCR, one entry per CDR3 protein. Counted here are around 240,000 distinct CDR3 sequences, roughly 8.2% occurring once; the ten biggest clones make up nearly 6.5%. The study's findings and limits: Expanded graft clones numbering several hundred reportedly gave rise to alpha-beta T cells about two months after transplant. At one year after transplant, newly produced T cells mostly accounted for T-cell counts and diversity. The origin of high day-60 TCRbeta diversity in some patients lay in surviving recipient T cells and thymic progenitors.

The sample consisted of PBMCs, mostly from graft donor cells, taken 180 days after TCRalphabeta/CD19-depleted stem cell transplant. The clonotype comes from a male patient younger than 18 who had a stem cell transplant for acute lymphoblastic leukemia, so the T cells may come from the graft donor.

CDR3 region: CATSDSTGRETQYF. In nucleotides, the CDR3 is TGTGCCACCAGTGATTCCACGGGTCGGGAGACCCAGTACTTC. V is TRBV24-1 and J is TRBJ2-5; D remains unclear. This CDR3 comprises 14 residues. V lost 2 bases, J lost 5 bases, and 11 bases lay in between. The germline V gene has CDR1 KGHDR and CDR2 SFDVKD.